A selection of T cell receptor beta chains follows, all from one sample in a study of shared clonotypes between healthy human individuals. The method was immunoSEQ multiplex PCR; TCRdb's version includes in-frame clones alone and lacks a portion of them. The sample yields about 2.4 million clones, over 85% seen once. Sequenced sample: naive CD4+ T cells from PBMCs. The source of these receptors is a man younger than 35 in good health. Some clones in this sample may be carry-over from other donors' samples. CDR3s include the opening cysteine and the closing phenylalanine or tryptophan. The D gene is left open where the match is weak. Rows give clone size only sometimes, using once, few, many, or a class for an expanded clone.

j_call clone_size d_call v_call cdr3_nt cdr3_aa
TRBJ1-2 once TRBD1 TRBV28 TGTGCCAGCAGTTCAAGGCCGGGACAGCTTAACTATGGCTACACCTTC CASSSRPGQLNYGYTF
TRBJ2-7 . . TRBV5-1 TGCGCCAGCAGCTCTGGCGGGATCTCCTACGAGCAGTACTTC CASSSGGISYEQYF
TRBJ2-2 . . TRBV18 TGTGCCAGCTCACCATTTAGCGGCCAAAACACCGGGGAGCTGTTTTTT CASSPFSGQNTGELFF
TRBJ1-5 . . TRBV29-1 TGCAGCGTCTCGGGGACATCGAATAATCAGCCCCAGCATTTT CSVSGTSNNQPQHF
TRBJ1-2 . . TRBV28 TGTGCCAGCAGGTTGACAGTGGGTGGCTACACCTTC CASRLTVGGYTF
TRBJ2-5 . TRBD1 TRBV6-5 TGTGCCAGCAAAGACAGGGATTTAGAGACCCAGTACTTC CASKDRDLETQYF
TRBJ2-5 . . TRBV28 TGTGCCAGCAGTTTCCGGACAGCGAGACAGACCCAGTACTTC CASSFRTARQTQYF
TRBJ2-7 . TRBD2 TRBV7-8 TGTGCCAGCAGCCAAGGTTCTCGCGGGGGGCCCTACGAGCAGTACTTC CASSQGSRGGPYEQYF
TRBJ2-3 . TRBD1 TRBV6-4 TGTGCCAGCAGTGATTCCGGGACAGGGAGCACAGATACGCAGTATTTT CASSDSGTGSTDTQYF
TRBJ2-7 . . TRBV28 TGTGCCAGCTTCTCCAAGGGGTCCTACGAGCAGTACTTC CASFSKGSYEQYF
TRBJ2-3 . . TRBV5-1 TGCGCCAGCAGCTTGAGGGACGGGCACACAGATACGCAGTATTTT CASSLRDGHTDTQYF
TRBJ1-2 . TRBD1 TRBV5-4 TGTGCCAGCAGCTTCGGACAGGGGGCGTTTGGCTACACCTTC CASSFGQGAFGYTF
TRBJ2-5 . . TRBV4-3 TGCGCCAGCAGCCAAGACTTACCGGGGGCCCAAGAGACCCAGTACTTC CASSQDLPGAQETQYF
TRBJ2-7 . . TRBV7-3 TGTGCCAGCAGCGATCTTAAGGTACTCAACGAGCAGTACTTC CASSDLKVLNEQYF